This T cell receptor beta chain was obtained from a study of control samples from healthy donors and cancer patients. Germline CDR1 and CDR2: LNHDA and SQIVND (reference sequence). The CDR3 extends over 15 amino acids. J gave up 0 bases and V 3 bases, and 4 bases lay outside the gene matches. Produced via immunoSEQ multiplex PCR; TCRdb's table is partial and in-frame only. The sample has about 110,000 clones, roughly 90% seen once. This receptor was identified in a woman aged 45-60 years in good health. Sequenced material: blood. The chain recombines TRBV19 with TRBJ1-1, with 7 bases aligning to TRBD1. The CDR3 loop reads CASSIRDSLNTEAFF. For the CDR3, the DNA is TGTGCCAGTAGTATTAGGGACAGTCTGAACACTGAAGCTTTCTTT.